The 27 T cell receptor beta chains in this list originate from one sample, sequenced in a study of blood T cell repertoires in COVID-19. The assay was immunoSEQ multiplex PCR, and TCRdb's table has in-frame clones only and misses some. The table has roughly 230,000 clones, 89% seen once. Sequencing was carried out using peripheral blood. Receptor source: a woman aged 40 to 55 who had recovered from COVID-19.

The gene calls are TRBV3-1 (or the pseudogene TRBV3-2) and TRBJ2-5, with 8 nucleotides matching TRBD2. V gave up 0 bases and J gave up 2 bases; unmatched junction bases: 8. Germline V gives CDR1 LGHDT, CDR2 YNNKEL (reference sequence). CDR3 length: 17 amino acids. The CDR3 DNA reads TGTGCCAGCAGCCAAGAAGGGCCAGCGGGAGTACAAGAGACCCAGTACTTC. Its protein product is CASSQEGPAGVQETQYF.

V gene TRBV11-2 combines with J gene TRBJ2-5; D uncertain. The CDR3 sequence is 12 residues long. V lost 5 bases and J 5 bases, leaving 9 bases between the germline ends. Germline assignment: CDR1 SGHAT and CDR2 FQNNGV. Here the CDR3 reads CASSAQWETQYF. CDR3 coding DNA: TGTGCCAGCAGCGCCCAGTGGGAGACCCAGTACTTC. The full variable domain, rest sourced from reference TRBV11-2 and TRBJ2-5, is EAGVAQSPRYKIIEKRQSVAFWCNPISGHATLYWYQQILGQGPKLLIQFQNNGVVDDSQLPKDRFSAERLKGVDSTLKIQPAKLEDSAVYLCASSAQWETQYFGPGTRLLVL.

The rearrangement links TRBV11-3 to TRBJ1-1, with no clear D. The length of the CDR3 is 13 residues. In germline, CDR1 is SGHNT, CDR2 YENEEA. Trimming pared 1 base from V and 10 bases from J, leaving 13 bases between. CDR3 protein: CASSLGLIPGAFF. The DNA of the CDR3 is TGTGCCAGCAGCTTAGGACTGATCCCCGGAGCTTTCTTT.

The rearrangement joins TRBV30 to TRBJ1-5; 7 bases map to TRBD1. V lost 5 bases, J lost 3 bases, and 10 bases stayed unmatched. The germline gives CDR1 GTSNPN, CDR2 SVGIG (reference sequence). The CDR3 totals 15 residues. The CDR3: CAWGTTGTVNQPQHF. The DNA for the CDR3 is TGTGCCTGGGGGACCACGGGGACAGTCAATCAGCCCCAGCATTTT. Filled out from reference TRBV30 and TRBJ1-5, the complete variable domain reads SQTIHQWPATLVQPVGSPLSLECTVEGTSNPNLYWYRQAAGRGLQLLFYSVGIGQISSEVPQNLSASRPQDRQFILSSKKLLLSDSGFYLCAWGTTGTVNQPQHFGDGTRLSIL.

The rearrangement joins TRBV5-1 to TRBJ2-5; 9 bases are shared with TRBD1. Germline trimming cut 5 bases from V and 5 bases from J; bases unmatched to any gene: 4. CDR3 length: 13 residues. The V gene's germline CDR1 is SGHRS and CDR2 YFSETQ. CDR3 in DNA: TGCGCCAGCAGTTATGGGACAGGGGAGACCCAGTACTTC. This gives the protein CASSYGTGETQYF.

The gene calls are TRBV19 and TRBJ1-6; D is undetermined. The CDR3 length is 12 residues. Germline V gives CDR1 LNHDA, CDR2 SQIVND (reference sequence). The germline V and J ends were trimmed by 5 bases and 8 bases, with 7 bases remaining between them. CDR3 sequence: CASSPQDSPLHF. CDR3 bases: TGTGCCAGTAGTCCCCAGGATTCACCCCTCCACTTT. Full variable domain (rest looked up from reference TRBV19 and TRBJ1-6): DGGITQSPKYLFRKEGQNVTLSCEQNLNHDAMYWYRQDPGQGLRLIYYSQIVNDFQKGDIAEGYSVSREKKESFPLTVTSAQKNPTAFYLCASSPQDSPLHFGNGTRLTVT.

V and J are TRBV5-1 and TRBJ1-1, with no clear D. Trimming stripped 0 bases from V and 1 base from J, with 7 bases between. CDR3 length: 14 amino acids. CDR1 and CDR2 from the germline V gene are SGHRS and YFSETQ. CDR3 loop: CASSLGPENTEAFF. The CDR3 region has the DNA TGCGCCAGCAGCTTGGGGCCAGAGAACACTGAAGCTTTCTTT. Filled out from reference TRBV5-1 and TRBJ1-1, the complete variable domain reads KAGVTQTPRYLIKTRGQQVTLSCSPISGHRSVSWYQQTPGQGLQFLFEYFSETQRNKGNFPGRFSGRQFSNSRSEMNVSTLELGDSALYLCASSLGPENTEAFFGQGTRLTVV.

CDR3 in DNA: TGTGCCAGCAGCGTAGGCGGGGGACAGGGGGGACCCTATGGCTACACCTTC. Its translation is CASSVGGGQGGPYGYTF. The chain is built from TRBV9 and TRBJ1-2, with 11 bases that match TRBD1. The J segment lost 4 bases and the V segment lost 0 bases, leaving 8 bases of the junction unmatched. Germline V gene sequence: CDR1 SGDLS, CDR2 YYNGEE. The length of the CDR3 is 17 residues.

The chain joins TRBV18 to TRBJ2-1; the D gene is possibly TRBD2 (6 bases). The germline V gene encodes CDR1 KGHSH and CDR2 LQKENI. The CDR3 loop spans 15 amino acids. V dropped 5 bases and J dropped 8 bases, with 19 bases sitting between them. In DNA, the CDR3 is TGTGCCAGCTCAAAATCGGCGCTAGCGTTTGATGAGCAGTTCTTC. It codes for CASSKSALAFDEQFF.

V gene TRBV28 combines with J gene TRBJ1-4, with a tentative D call TRBD1 (6 bases). Deletions cut 7 bases from V and 8 bases from J, with 14 bases between. The germline V gene has CDR1 MDHEN and CDR2 SYDVKM. The CDR3 has 13 residues. CDR3 loop: CASKAGVGEKLFF. The CDR3 bases are TGTGCCAGCAAAGCAGGGGTTGGAGAAAAACTGTTTTTT.

The genes are TRBV5-5 and TRBJ2-7; 9 bases align to TRBD1. The CDR3 covers 15 residues. Germline V gene sequence: CDR1 SGHKS, CDR2 YYEKEE (reference sequence). With 4 bases clipped from V and 4 bases from J, the junction kept 9 bases outside the gene matches. The CDR3 region has the DNA TGTGCCAGCAGCCTTGCGGGACAGGGTATGTACGAGCAGTACTTC. Encoded protein: CASSLAGQGMYEQYF.

The genes are TRBV6-5 and TRBJ2-1; TRBD2 might be the D (6 bases). This CDR3 comprises 14 residues. The germline gives CDR1 MNHEY, CDR2 SVGAGI. With 5 bases removed from V and 6 bases from J, the gap between germline ends came to 14 bases. The CDR3 DNA is TGTGCCAGCAGTACGCGACTAGTTCCCAATGAGCAGTTCTTC. It specifies CASSTRLVPNEQFF.

This clone has just one count. The rearrangement uses TRBV6-5 and TRBJ2-1; 15 nucleotides agree with TRBD2. The CDR3 sequence is 16 residues long. The germline V gene encodes CDR1 MNHEY and CDR2 SVGAGI. The ends lost 2 bases at V and 8 bases at J; junction bases unmatched: 4. The chain's CDR3 is CASSYEGLAGGYEQFF. CDR3 nucleotide sequence: TGTGCCAGCAGTTACGAGGGACTAGCGGGAGGTTATGAGCAGTTCTTC.

This chain connects TRBV4-3 to TRBJ2-1, with a tentative D call TRBD1 (5 bases). V was shortened by 3 bases and J by 4 bases, with 16 bases between the two germline ends. From germline, CDR1 is LGHNA and CDR2 YSLEER. The CDR3 is 16 residues long. The CDR3 is CASSQTTGFIYNEQFF. The CDR3 DNA sequence: TGCGCCAGCAGCCAGACCACAGGTTTTATTTACAATGAGCAGTTCTTC.

V usage is TRBV16 and J usage is TRBJ1-2; D is unclear. Germline CDR1 and CDR2: KGHSY and FQNENV. V lost 0 bases, J lost 1 base, and 12 bases lay in between. The CDR3 length is 16 residues. The CDR3 nucleotides read TGTGCCAGCAGCCAATCCATCCCTCCCGGTAACTATGGCTACACCTTC. Amino acid sequence: CASSQSIPPGNYGYTF.

The J gene is TRBJ1-2, the V gene TRBV10-3; no clear D gene. CDR1 ENHRY and CDR2 SYGVKD come from the germline V gene. V dropped 6 bases and J dropped 2 bases, with 10 bases sitting between them. This CDR3 is 13 amino acids long. The CDR3 DNA is TGTGCCATCAGGGACTCCCGCAACTATGGCTACACCTTC. Its translation: CAIRDSRNYGYTF.

The chain has TRBV7-3 and TRBJ2-1, with 9 nucleotides matching TRBD1. V shed 5 bases, J shed 8 bases, and the junction held 4 bases outside the gene matches. The V gene's germline CDR1 is SGHTA and CDR2 FQGTGA. This CDR3 contains 13 residues. Written as DNA, the CDR3 is TGTGCCAGCAGCGGTACAGGGGGCTATGAGCAGTTCTTC. It is translated as CASSGTGGYEQFF.

This clone turned up a few times. The V and J genes are TRBV10-3 and TRBJ2-1, with TRBD2 as a possible D gene (6 bases). Trimming cost V 2 bases and J 10 bases, with 18 bases left between them. From germline, CDR1 is ENHRY and CDR2 SYGVKD. The CDR3 totals 15 residues. In nucleotides, the CDR3 is TGTGCCATCAGTGAGGGCTCGATTCGTGGGGGGGAGCAGTTCTTC. Its translation is CAISEGSIRGGEQFF.

The chain carries TRBV27 and TRBJ1-4, with unresolved D. Trimming left V 5 bases short and J 0 bases short, with 10 bases between. This CDR3 spans 15 amino acids. Germline CDR1 is MNHEY and CDR2 is SMNVEV (reference sequence). In DNA, the CDR3 is TGTGCCAGCAGTCCCCCCGGTGCAACTAATGAAAAACTGTTTTTT. Translation gives CASSPPGATNEKLFF.

The chain recombines TRBV2 with TRBJ2-4, with D possibly matching TRBD2 (7 bases). Trimming removed 3 bases from V and 5 bases from J, with 14 bases in between. Germline assignment: CDR1 SNHLY and CDR2 FYNNEI. This CDR3 spans 15 amino acids. The CDR3 nucleotides read TGTGCCAGCAGTGAGTTTGGGGGGGCTCAAAACATTCAGTACTTC. This gives the protein CASSEFGGAQNIQYF.

V usage is TRBV6-5 and J usage is TRBJ2-1; the D gene is possibly TRBD2 (5 bases). V gave up 8 bases and J gave up 4 bases, with 6 bases separating them. The CDR3 sequence is 11 residues long. Germline V CDR1 and CDR2: MNHEY, SVGAGI. DNA for the CDR3: TGTGCCAGCGGGGAGTACAATGAGCAGTTCTTC. Amino acids: CASGEYNEQFF.

The chain couples TRBV4-1 to TRBJ2-7, with TRBD2 matching over 9 bases. From germline, CDR1 is MGHRA and CDR2 YSYEKL. Unmatched junction bases numbered 8, after V lost 5 bases and J lost 0 bases. The length of the CDR3 is 16 residues. The CDR3 protein is CASSLLAGAPSYEQYF. CDR3 nucleotide sequence: TGCGCCAGCAGCTTACTAGCGGGTGCCCCCTCCTACGAGCAGTACTTC.

J is TRBJ2-5 and V is TRBV7-2; 14 bases agree with TRBD2. V shed 4 bases, J shed 3 bases, and the junction held 7 bases outside the gene matches. Per the germline V gene, CDR1 is SGHTA and CDR2 is FQGNSA. The CDR3 consists of 17 residues. The CDR3 is CASSSTRGLAGEETQYF. The CDR3 DNA reads as TGTGCCAGCAGCTCGACCCGGGGACTAGCGGGAGAAGAGACCCAGTACTTC.

The V and J genes are TRBV2 and TRBJ2-1, with TRBD2 matching over 12 bases. This CDR3 region has 14 residues. Germline CDR1 reads SNHLY; CDR2 reads FYNNEI. The J segment lost 7 bases and the V segment lost 5 bases, leaving 3 bases of the junction unmatched. CDR3 DNA: TGTGCCAGCAGTCTAGCGGGAGGGCTGAATGAGCAGTTCTTC. Its translation: CASSLAGGLNEQFF.

The rearrangement links TRBV6-2 or TRBV6-3 to TRBJ2-1; a possible D gene is TRBD1 (6 bases). This CDR3 spans 14 amino acids. The V end lost 1 base, the J end lost 2 bases, and 6 bases lay between the germline ends. From germline, CDR1 is MNHEY and CDR2 SVGEGT. CDR3 sequence reads: CASSYWGPYNEQFF. The CDR3 nucleotides are TGTGCCAGCAGTTACTGGGGGCCCTACAATGAGCAGTTCTTC.

The chain employs TRBV3-1 (or the pseudogene TRBV3-2) and TRBJ1-3; D gene unclear. Germline CDR1 reads LGHDT; CDR2 reads YNNKEL (reference sequence). Between the trimmed V and J ends, which lost 2 bases and 7 bases, there was a span of 24 bases. The CDR3 covers 18 residues. Here the CDR3 DNA reads TGTGCCAGCAGCCAACAAGGAGATCTTTCCCTTTCCTCGAACACCATATATTTT. It encodes CASSQQGDLSLSSNTIYF.

The CDR3 spells CASSRNTGPGYTF. DNA for the CDR3: TGCGCCAGCAGCAGGAACACAGGGCCCGGCTACACCTTC. V usage is TRBV5-1 and J usage is TRBJ1-2; D may be TRBD1 (6 bases). The CDR3 totals 13 residues. The germline gives CDR1 SGHRS, CDR2 YFSETQ. Trimming took off 4 bases at V and 8 bases at J, with 15 bases between the two ends. The full variable domain, with the rest looked up from reference TRBV5-1 and TRBJ1-2, is KAGVTQTPRYLIKTRGQQVTLSCSPISGHRSVSWYQQTPGQGLQFLFEYFSETQRNKGNFPGRFSGRQFSNSRSEMNVSTLELGDSALYLCASSRNTGPGYTFGSGTRLTVV.